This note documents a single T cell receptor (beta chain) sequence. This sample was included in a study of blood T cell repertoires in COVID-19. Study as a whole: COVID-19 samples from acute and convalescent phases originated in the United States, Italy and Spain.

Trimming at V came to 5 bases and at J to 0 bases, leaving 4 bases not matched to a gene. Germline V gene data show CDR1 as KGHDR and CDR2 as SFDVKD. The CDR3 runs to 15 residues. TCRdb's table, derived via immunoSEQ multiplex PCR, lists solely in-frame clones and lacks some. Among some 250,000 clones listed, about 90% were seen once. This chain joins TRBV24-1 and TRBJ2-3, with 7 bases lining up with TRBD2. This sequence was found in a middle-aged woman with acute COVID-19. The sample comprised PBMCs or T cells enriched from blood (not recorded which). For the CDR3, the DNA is TGTGCCACCAGTGCCAGCGGGAAAAGCACAGATACGCAGTATTTT. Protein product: CATSASGKSTDTQYF.